Listed below are T cell receptor beta chains from one sample, sequenced in a study of CD8 T cells in Susac syndrome. TCRdb re-derived calls from the immunoSEQ multiplex PCR reads in MiXCR, one entry per CDR3 protein. The data contain about 140,000 distinct CDR3 sequences, roughly 96% of them seen just once; the ten biggest clones take up over 0.09%. The sample was CD4+ T cells from PBMCs. The receptors shown here come from a human donor with multiple sclerosis. Each CDR3 is given with its conserved first and last residue. Fields, in order: J gene, V gene, CDR3 protein.

TRBJ2-7,TRBV7-2,CASSSRGTAYEQYF
TRBJ1-1,TRBV7-8,CASSLKQAANTEAFF
TRBJ2-1,TRBV9,CASSVAHRDNEQFF
TRBJ2-1,TRBV6-7,CASDLVPYNEQFF
TRBJ2-3,TRBV20-1,CSARGASGSITDTQYF
TRBJ2-7,TRBV19,CASSITGHGTYEQYF
TRBJ2-1,TRBV9,CASNPTSVSEQFF
TRBJ1-1,TRBV2,CASSGQGRNTEAFF
TRBJ2-7,TRBV6-6,CASSGFGQSSYEQYF
TRBJ2-7,TRBV2,CASRTGAYEQYF
TRBJ1-1,TRBV9,CASRPHQDSEAFF
TRBJ2-3,TRBV28,CASSSSRDTQYF
TRBJ2-1,TRBV7-9,CASSLAGQGVWDRNEQFF
TRBJ2-1,TRBV20-1,CSALYLANEQFF
TRBJ1-1,TRBV20-1,CSARGQKGEAFF
TRBJ1-2,TRBV19,CASSSRGGEAYYGYTF
TRBJ2-5,TRBV7-2,CASSFPLGVETQYF
TRBJ2-5,TRBV12-3/TRBV12-4,CASSPTGQETQYF
TRBJ1-2,TRBV7-9,CASSSGSAGGYGYTF
TRBJ2-7,TRBV11-3,CASSLGTVGEQYF
TRBJ2-1,TRBV18,CASSPRGDRPYNEQFF
TRBJ2-1,TRBV6-1,CASRDPGKEQFF
TRBJ1-1,TRBV23-1,CASSQCLRDSTEAFF
TRBJ1-3,TRBV12-3/TRBV12-4,CASSSGQGRRYGGSGNTIYF
TRBJ2-6,TRBV30,CACTGDSGANVLTF
TRBJ2-4,TRBV28,CASSAGQGDIQYF
TRBJ2-2,TRBV7-8,CASSLAGGRPGELFF
TRBJ2-3,TRBV4-3,CASSQEVVLDTQYF
TRBJ1-1,TRBV29-1,CSVRMNTEAFF
TRBJ1-5,TRBV6-5,CASSRQGYNQPQHF
TRBJ1-5,TRBV29-1,CSVGGQGYQPQHF
TRBJ2-3,TRBV12-3/TRBV12-4,CASGRDSLLGTQYF
TRBJ1-5,TRBV30,CAWSSAGNQPQHF
TRBJ2-5,TRBV29-1,CSVRGSNQETQYF
TRBJ1-4,TRBV4-1,CASSQAPAADNEKLFF
TRBJ1-6,TRBV7-2,CASSPTAGYNSPLHF
TRBJ2-5,TRBV27,CASSFRPGPQETQYF
TRBJ2-7,TRBV5-1,CASSLVGRMAYEQYF
TRBJ2-7,TRBV3-1,CASSQDSGVYEQYF
TRBJ2-1,TRBV24-1,CATSDPDGAYNEQFF
TRBJ2-3,TRBV18,CASSPLAGETDTQYF